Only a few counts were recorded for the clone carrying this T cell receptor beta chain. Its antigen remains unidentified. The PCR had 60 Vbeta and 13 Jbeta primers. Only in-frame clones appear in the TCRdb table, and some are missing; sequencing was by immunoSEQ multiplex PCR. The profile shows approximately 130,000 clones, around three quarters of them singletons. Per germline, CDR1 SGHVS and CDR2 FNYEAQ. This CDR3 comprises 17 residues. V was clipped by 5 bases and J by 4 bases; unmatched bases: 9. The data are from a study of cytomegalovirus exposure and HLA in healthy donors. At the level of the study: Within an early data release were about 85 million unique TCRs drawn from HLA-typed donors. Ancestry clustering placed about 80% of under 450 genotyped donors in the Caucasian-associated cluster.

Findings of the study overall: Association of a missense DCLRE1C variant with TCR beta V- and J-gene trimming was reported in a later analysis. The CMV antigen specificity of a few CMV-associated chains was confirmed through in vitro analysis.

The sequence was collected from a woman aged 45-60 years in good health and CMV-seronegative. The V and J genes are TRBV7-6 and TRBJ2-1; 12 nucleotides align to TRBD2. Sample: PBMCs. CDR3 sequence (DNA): TGTGCCAGCAGCGCCGGACGGACTAGCGGGGCGTACAATGAGCAGTTCTTC. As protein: CASSAGRTSGAYNEQFF.